This TCR beta chain was documented in a study of T cell changes during pregnancy in multiple sclerosis. Sequencing used immunoSEQ multiplex PCR; TCRdb keeps in-frame clones, though not all of them. The profile covers about 35,000 clones, with over 85% appearing a single time and approximately 3.3% taken by the ten largest. The source of this sequence is a female donor with multiple sclerosis, enrolled in a pregnancy study. This material consisted of CD8+ T cells from peripheral blood mononuclear cells, taken in the third trimester of pregnancy.

CDR3 sequence: CASSPLAGAGTGELFF. DNA of the CDR3: TGTGCCAGCAGCCCACTAGCGGGGGCGGGCACCGGGGAGCTGTTTTTT. The chain uses TRBV6-6 and TRBJ2-2, with TRBD2 identical over 11 bases. Germline trimming cut 6 bases from V and 4 bases from J; bases unmatched to any gene: 7. Looked up from germline, CDR1 is MNHNY and CDR2 is SVGAGI (reference sequence). The CDR3 extends over 16 amino acids.